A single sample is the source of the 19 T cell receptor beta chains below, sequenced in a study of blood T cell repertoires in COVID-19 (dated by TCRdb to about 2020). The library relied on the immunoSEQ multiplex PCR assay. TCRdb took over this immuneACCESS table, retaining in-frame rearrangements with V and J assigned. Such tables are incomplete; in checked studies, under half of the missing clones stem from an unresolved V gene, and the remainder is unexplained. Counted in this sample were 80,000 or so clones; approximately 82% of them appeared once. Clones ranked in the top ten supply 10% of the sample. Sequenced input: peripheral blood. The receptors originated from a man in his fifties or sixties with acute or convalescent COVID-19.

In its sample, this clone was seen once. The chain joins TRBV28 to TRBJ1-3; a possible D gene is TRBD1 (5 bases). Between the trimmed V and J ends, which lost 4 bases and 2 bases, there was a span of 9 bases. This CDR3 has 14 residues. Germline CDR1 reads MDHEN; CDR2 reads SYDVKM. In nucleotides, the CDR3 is TGTGCCAGCAGTTCAGGGTCTACTGGAAACACCATATATTTT. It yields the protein CASSSGSTGNTIYF.

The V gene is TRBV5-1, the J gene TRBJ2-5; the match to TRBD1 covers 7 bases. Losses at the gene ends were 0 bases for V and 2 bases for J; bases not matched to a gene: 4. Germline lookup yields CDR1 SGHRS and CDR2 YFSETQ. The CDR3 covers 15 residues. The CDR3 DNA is TGCGCCAGCAGCTTGGTGGGACAGATTCAAGAGACCCAGTACTTC. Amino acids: CASSLVGQIQETQYF. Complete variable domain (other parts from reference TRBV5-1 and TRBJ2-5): KAGVTQTPRYLIKTRGQQVTLSCSPISGHRSVSWYQQTPGQGLQFLFEYFSETQRNKGNFPGRFSGRQFSNSRSEMNVSTLELGDSALYLCASSLVGQIQETQYFGPGTRLLVL.

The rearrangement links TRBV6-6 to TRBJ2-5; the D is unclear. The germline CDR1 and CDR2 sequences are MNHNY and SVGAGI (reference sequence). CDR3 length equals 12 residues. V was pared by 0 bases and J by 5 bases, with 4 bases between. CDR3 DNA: TGTGCCAGCAGTTACTCCGCGGAGACCCAGTACTTC. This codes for CASSYSAETQYF.

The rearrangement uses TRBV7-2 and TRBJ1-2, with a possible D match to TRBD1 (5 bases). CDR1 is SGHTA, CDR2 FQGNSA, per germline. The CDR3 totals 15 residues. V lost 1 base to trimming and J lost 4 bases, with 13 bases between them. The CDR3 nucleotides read TGTGCCAGCAGCTTAGTAGGGGATGTGTCCTATGGCTACACCTTC. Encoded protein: CASSLVGDVSYGYTF.

The CDR3 sequence: CASSVDRGTNTIYF. The CDR3 DNA follows: TGTGCCAGCAGCGTTGACAGGGGAACAAACACCATATATTTT. The V gene is TRBV7-2, the J gene TRBJ1-3; 8 nucleotides align to TRBD1. The junction had 6 bases not matched to a gene; V was cut back by 5 bases and J by 6 bases. The CDR3 is made up of 14 amino acids. Germline CDR1 reads SGHTA; CDR2 reads FQGNSA.

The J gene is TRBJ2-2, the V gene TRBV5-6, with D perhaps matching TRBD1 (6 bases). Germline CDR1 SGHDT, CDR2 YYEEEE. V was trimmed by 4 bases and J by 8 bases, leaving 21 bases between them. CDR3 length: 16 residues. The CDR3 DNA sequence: TGTGCCAGCAGCCCGACCCCCGGACAGCTCCTTGGGGAGCTGTTTTTT. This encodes CASSPTPGQLLGELFF. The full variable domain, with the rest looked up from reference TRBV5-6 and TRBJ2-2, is DAGVTQSPTHLIKTRGQQVTLRCSPKSGHDTVSWYQQALGQGPQFIFQYYEEEERQRGNFPDRFSGHQFPNYSSELNVNALLLGDSALYLCASSPTPGQLLGELFFGEGSRLTVL.

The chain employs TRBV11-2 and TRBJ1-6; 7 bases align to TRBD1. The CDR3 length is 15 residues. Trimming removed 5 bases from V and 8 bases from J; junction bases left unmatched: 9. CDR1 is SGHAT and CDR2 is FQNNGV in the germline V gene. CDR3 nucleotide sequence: TGTGCCAGCAGCCCCCGGACAGGTGGTGATTCACCCCTCCACTTT. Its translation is CASSPRTGGDSPLHF.

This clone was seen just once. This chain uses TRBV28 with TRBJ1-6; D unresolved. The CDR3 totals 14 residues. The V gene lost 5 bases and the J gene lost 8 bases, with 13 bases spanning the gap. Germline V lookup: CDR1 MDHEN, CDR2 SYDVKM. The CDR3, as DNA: TGTGCCAGCAGTGAACCCCGTGAGGATTCACCCCTCCACTTT. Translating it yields CASSEPREDSPLHF.

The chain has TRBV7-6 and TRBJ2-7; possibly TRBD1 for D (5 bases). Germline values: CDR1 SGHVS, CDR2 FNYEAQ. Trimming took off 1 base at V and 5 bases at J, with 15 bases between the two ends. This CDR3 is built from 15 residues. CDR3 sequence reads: CASSLGVREIDEQYF. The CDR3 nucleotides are TGTGCCAGCAGCTTAGGTGTCAGGGAAATAGACGAGCAGTACTTC.

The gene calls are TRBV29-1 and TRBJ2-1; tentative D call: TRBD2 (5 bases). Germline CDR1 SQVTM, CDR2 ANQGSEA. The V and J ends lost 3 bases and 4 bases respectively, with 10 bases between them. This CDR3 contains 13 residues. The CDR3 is CSVEATRYNEQFF. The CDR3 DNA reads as TGCAGCGTTGAGGCAACTAGGTACAATGAGCAGTTCTTC.

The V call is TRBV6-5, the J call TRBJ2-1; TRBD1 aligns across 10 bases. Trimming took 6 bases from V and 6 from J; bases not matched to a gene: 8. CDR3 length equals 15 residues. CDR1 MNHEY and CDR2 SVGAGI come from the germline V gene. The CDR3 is CASSRGTGASNEQFF. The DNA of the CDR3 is TGTGCCAGCAGCCGTGGGACAGGGGCCTCCAATGAGCAGTTCTTC.

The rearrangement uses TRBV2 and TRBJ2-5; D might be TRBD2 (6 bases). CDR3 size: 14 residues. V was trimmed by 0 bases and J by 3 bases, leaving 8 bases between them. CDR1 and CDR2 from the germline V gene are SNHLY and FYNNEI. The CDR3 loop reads CASSEAGGKETQYF. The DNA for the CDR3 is TGTGCCAGCAGTGAAGCGGGGGGAAAAGAGACCCAGTACTTC.

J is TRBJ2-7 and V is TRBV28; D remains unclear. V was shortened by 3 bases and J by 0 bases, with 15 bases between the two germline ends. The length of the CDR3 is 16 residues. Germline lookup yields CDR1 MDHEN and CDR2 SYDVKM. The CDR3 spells CASSLVEARNSYEQYF. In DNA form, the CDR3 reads TGTGCCAGCAGTTTGGTCGAGGCCCGTAACTCCTACGAGCAGTACTTC.

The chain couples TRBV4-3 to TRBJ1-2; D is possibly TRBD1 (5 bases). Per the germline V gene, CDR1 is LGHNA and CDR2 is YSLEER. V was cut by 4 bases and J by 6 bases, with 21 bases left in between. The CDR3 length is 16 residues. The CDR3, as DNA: TGCGCCAGCAGCCTACACCGGCCCAAGGGAGGGGATGGCTACACCTTC. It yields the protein CASSLHRPKGGDGYTF.

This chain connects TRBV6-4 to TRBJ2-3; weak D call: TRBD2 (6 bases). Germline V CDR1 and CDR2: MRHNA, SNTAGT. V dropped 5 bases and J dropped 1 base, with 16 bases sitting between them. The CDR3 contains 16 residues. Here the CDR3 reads CASSSGTAGGTDTQYF. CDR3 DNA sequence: TGTGCCAGCAGTTCCGGGACTGCCGGAGGCACAGATACGCAGTATTTT.

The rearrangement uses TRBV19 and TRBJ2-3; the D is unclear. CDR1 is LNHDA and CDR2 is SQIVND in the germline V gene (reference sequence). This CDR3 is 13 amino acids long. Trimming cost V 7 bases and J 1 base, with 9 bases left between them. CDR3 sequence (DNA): TGTGCCAGTAAGGCAAGCGGCACAGATACGCAGTATTTT. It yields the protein CASKASGTDTQYF. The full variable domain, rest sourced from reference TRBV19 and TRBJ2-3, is DGGITQSPKYLFRKEGQNVTLSCEQNLNHDAMYWYRQDPGQGLRLIYYSQIVNDFQKGDIAEGYSVSREKKESFPLTVTSAQKNPTAFYLCASKASGTDTQYFGPGTRLTVL.

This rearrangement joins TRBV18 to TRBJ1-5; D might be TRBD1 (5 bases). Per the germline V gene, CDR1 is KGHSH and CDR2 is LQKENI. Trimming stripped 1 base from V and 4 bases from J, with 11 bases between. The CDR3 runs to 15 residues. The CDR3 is CASSPHQGPNQPQHF. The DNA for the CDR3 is TGTGCCAGCTCACCACACCAGGGTCCTAATCAGCCCCAGCATTTT. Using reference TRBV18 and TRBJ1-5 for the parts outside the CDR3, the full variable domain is NAGVMQNPRHLVRRRGQEARLRCSPMKGHSHVYWYRQLPEEGLKFMVYLQKENIIDESGMPKERFSAEFPKEGPSILRIQQVVRGDSAAYFCASSPHQGPNQPQHFGDGTRLSIL.

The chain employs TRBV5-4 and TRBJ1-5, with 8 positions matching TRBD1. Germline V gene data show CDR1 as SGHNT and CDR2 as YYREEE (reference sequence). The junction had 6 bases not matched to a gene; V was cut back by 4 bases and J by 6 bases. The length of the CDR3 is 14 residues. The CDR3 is CASSIQGVVQPQHF. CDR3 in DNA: TGTGCCAGCAGCATACAGGGGGTGGTTCAGCCCCAGCATTTT.

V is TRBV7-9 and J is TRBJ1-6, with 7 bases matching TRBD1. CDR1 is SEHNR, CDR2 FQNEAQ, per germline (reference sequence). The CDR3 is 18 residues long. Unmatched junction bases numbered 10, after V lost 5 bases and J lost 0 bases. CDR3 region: CASSVETGLVSYNSPLHF. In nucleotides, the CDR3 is TGTGCCAGCAGCGTTGAGACAGGGTTGGTCTCCTATAATTCACCCCTCCACTTT. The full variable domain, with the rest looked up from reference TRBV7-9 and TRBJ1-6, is DTGVSQNPRHKITKRGQNVTFRCDPISEHNRLYWYRQTLGQGPEFLTYFQNEAQLEKSRLLSDRFSAERPKGSFSTLEIQRTEQGDSAMYLCASSVETGLVSYNSPLHFGNGTRLTVT.